Following are 11 T cell receptor beta chains from one sample sequenced in a study of shared clonotypes between healthy human individuals (dated by TCRdb to 2020 to 2022). Library method: the immunoSEQ multiplex PCR assay. TCRdb re-hosts the immuneACCESS table, in-frame sequences only. Its copies lack some clones; in the studies checked, an unresolved V gene accounts for under half of them, and the cause for the rest is not known. This sample gives about 1 million clones in total; about 80% of them show up just once. Of the sample, 1.4% to 1.5% is held by the ten largest clones. The sequenced sample was memory CD4+ T cells sorted from blood. The cell subset or site label on this specimen signifies: CD45RA-negative fraction. These TCRs come from a man aged 18 to 30 in good health.

This chain links TRBV6-1 with TRBJ2-1, with D tentatively TRBD1 or TRBD2 (5 bases each). V was shortened by 1 base and J by 14 bases, with 12 bases between the two germline ends. CDR3 length: 12 amino acids. Germline CDR1 and CDR2: MNHNS and SASEGT. CDR3 in amino acids: CASSEVRGLEFF. Here the CDR3 DNA reads TGTGCCAGCAGTGAAGTGAGGGGCTTGGAGTTCTTC.

The chain joins TRBV6-6 to TRBJ1-4, with a possible D match to TRBD1 (5 bases). V shed 3 bases and J shed 5 bases, with 16 bases lying between them. The germline CDR1 and CDR2 sequences are MNHNY and SVGAGI (reference sequence). The length of the CDR3 is 16 residues. CDR3 DNA sequence: TGTGCCAGCAGTTATATTGCCGGGACGGAAAATGAAAAACTGTTTTTT. Translated, it gives CASSYIAGTENEKLFF.

The CDR3 region is CASSPSSSNYGYTF. Written as DNA, the CDR3 is TGTGCCAGCAGTCCTTCGTCGTCTAACTATGGCTACACCTTC. The V and J genes are TRBV6-6 and TRBJ1-2; D unresolved. The germline V gene encodes CDR1 MNHNY and CDR2 SVGAGI (reference sequence). The CDR3 contains 14 residues. Between the trimmed V and J ends, which lost 5 bases and 0 bases, there was a span of 10 bases.

The chain combines TRBV6-5 with TRBJ1-3; TRBD1 is a possible D gene (5 bases). Germline CDR1 reads MNHEY; CDR2 reads SVGAGI. The CDR3 totals 15 residues. V lost 5 bases, J lost 2 bases, and 13 bases lay in between. The CDR3 loop is CASSTAGGTGNTIYF. Written as DNA, the CDR3 is TGTGCCAGCAGTACCGCGGGGGGTACTGGAAACACCATATATTTT.

The rearrangement links TRBV7-9 to TRBJ2-6, with 11 positions matching TRBD2. The CDR3 sequence is 17 residues long. The trim removed 5 bases at V and 3 bases at J, leaving 6 bases unmatched. Germline V gene lookup returns CDR1 SEHNR and CDR2 FQNEAQ (reference sequence). This CDR3 is CASSLSGGAHGANVLTF. The CDR3 region has the DNA TGTGCCAGCAGCCTTAGCGGGGGGGCGCATGGGGCCAACGTCCTGACTTTC.

This sequence joins TRBV5-1 and TRBJ2-5; D may be TRBD1 or TRBD2 (5 bases each). Germline CDR1 SGHRS, CDR2 YFSETQ. V lost 1 base, J lost 7 bases, and 11 bases lay in between. CDR3 size: 13 residues. The CDR3 sequence is CASSLWDGGTQYF. In DNA form, the CDR3 reads TGCGCCAGCAGCTTGTGGGACGGCGGGACCCAGTACTTC.

The V call is TRBV4-1, the J call TRBJ2-7, with D tentatively TRBD1 (6 bases). Trimming cost V 1 base and J 3 bases, with 7 bases left between them. The CDR3 runs 13 residues. Germline V lookup: CDR1 MGHRA, CDR2 YSYEKL. The CDR3 protein is CASSQVQGYEQYF. Here the CDR3 DNA reads TGCGCCAGCAGCCAAGTACAGGGCTACGAGCAGTACTTC.

This clone was seen once. The chain is built from TRBV7-9 and TRBJ2-7; weak D call: TRBD1 (6 bases). Germline V CDR1 and CDR2: SEHNR, FQNEAQ (reference sequence). CDR3 size: 14 residues. The germline V and J ends were trimmed by 5 bases and 3 bases, with 14 bases remaining between them. CDR3 sequence reads: CASSTPGDIYEQYF. DNA of the CDR3: TGTGCCAGCAGCACTCCAGGGGACATCTACGAGCAGTACTTC.

The chain combines TRBV6-1 with TRBJ1-5; 7 bases agree with TRBD1. Germline V gene data show CDR1 as MNHNS and CDR2 as SASEGT. V shed 6 bases, J shed 10 bases, and the junction held 15 bases outside the gene matches. This CDR3 spans 15 amino acids. In nucleotides, the CDR3 is TGTGCCAGCAGGGAGATCGACAGGGAGACGGGTCCCCAGCATTTT. Protein sequence: CASREIDRETGPQHF.

The V and J genes are TRBV16 and TRBJ1-2, with TRBD1 matching 7 bases. Germline CDR1 KGHSY, CDR2 FQNENV. J gave up 8 bases and V 2 bases, and 8 bases lay outside the gene matches. There are 14 residues in the CDR3. This CDR3 reads CASSQDTGAGGYTF. The CDR3 nucleotides read TGTGCCAGCAGCCAAGATACAGGGGCCGGGGGCTACACCTTC.

DNA for the CDR3: TGCGCCAGCAGCCAGGAGACAGGGGGCACTGAAAAACTGTTTTTT. As protein: CASSQETGGTEKLFF. The J gene is TRBJ1-4, the V gene TRBV4-3; 10 nucleotides match TRBD1. CDR1 and CDR2 from the germline V gene are LGHNA and YSLEER. Trimming at V came to 3 bases and at J to 7 bases, leaving 5 bases not matched to a gene. The CDR3 extends over 15 amino acids.